This note documents a single TCR beta chain sequence. What it binds is unknown. Sequencing used immunoSEQ multiplex PCR; TCRdb keeps in-frame clones, though not all of them. The repertoire has tens of thousands of clones, around 90% of them found once; the top ten carry 1.5% to 2.5%. The entry originates in a study of T cell responses to AZD1222 COVID-19 vaccine. Turning to the study itself: Pooling was applied to second doses at about 4 or about 12 weeks.

CDR3 length equals 13 residues. The V end lost 7 bases, the J end lost 2 bases, and 9 bases lay between the germline ends. Germline loops: CDR1 LNHDA, CDR2 SQIVND (reference sequence). Points from the study as a whole: There were repertoire samples only from the period after the peak T cell response. Unmutated variant regions reportedly attract nearly half of all spike-specific TCRs. White British people made up most donors, females outnumbered males, and clonal diversity was possibly underestimated.

V and J are TRBV19 and TRBJ1-5; D may be TRBD1 (5 bases). Specimen: peripheral blood, collected on day 0 of AZD1222 vaccination. The receptor was derived from an adult in good health. The CDR3: CASMSGGNQPQHF. CDR3 nucleotides: TGTGCCAGTATGTCGGGGGGCAATCAGCCCCAGCATTTT.